The 7 T cell receptor beta chains in this list originate from one sample, sequenced in a study of shared clonotypes between healthy human individuals. Generated by immunoSEQ multiplex PCR, the TCRdb table keeps only in-frame clones and is missing some. The sample contains fewer than 130,000 clones, roughly 70% of which appear only once. The sample was memory CD8+ T cells sorted from blood. The sample's subset: CD45RO+ cells pooled with CCR7-negative TemRA cells. The receptors derive from a woman aged 25 to 39 in good health.

This clone was detected many times. This chain connects TRBV6-4 to TRBJ2-3, with 8 bases fitting TRBD2. The V gene's germline CDR1 is MRHNA and CDR2 SNTAGT. There are 15 residues in the CDR3. The V segment lost 3 bases and the J segment 1 base; nucleotides outside the gene matches: 3. CDR3 nucleotides: TGTGCCAGCAGTGAGGAAGCGGGGGGCACAGATACGCAGTATTTT. It encodes CASSEEAGGTDTQYF.

To note about this clone: Different DNA sequences within this sample yield the same CDR3. This chain joins TRBV9 and TRBJ2-1; TRBD2 is a possible D gene (6 bases). From germline, CDR1 is SGDLS and CDR2 YYNGEE. V was clipped by 0 bases and J by 10 bases, with 14 bases between them. The CDR3 length is 14 residues. Here the CDR3 DNA reads TGTGCCAGCAGCGTAGGTGGAGGGAGTGACGAGCAGTTCTTC. Amino acid sequence: CASSVGGGSDEQFF.

The chain is built from TRBV19 and TRBJ1-1; D remains unclear. V was pared by 3 bases and J by 5 bases, with 16 bases between. The CDR3 runs to 15 residues. Germline V CDR1 and CDR2: LNHDA, SQIVND (reference sequence). The CDR3 DNA follows: TGTGCCAGTAGTATCAGCGATAGGTGGAAAACTGAAGCTTTCTTT. This encodes CASSISDRWKTEAFF. The full variable domain, completed using reference TRBV19 and TRBJ1-1, is DGGITQSPKYLFRKEGQNVTLSCEQNLNHDAMYWYRQDPGQGLRLIYYSQIVNDFQKGDIAEGYSVSREKKESFPLTVTSAQKNPTAFYLCASSISDRWKTEAFFGQGTRLTVV.

The table lists this clone with a few counts. The chain carries TRBV28 and TRBJ2-7; D gene unclear. Germline V gene data show CDR1 as MDHEN and CDR2 as SYDVKM. The germline V and J ends were trimmed by 7 bases and 4 bases, with 20 bases remaining between them. The CDR3 totals 15 residues. The chain's CDR3 is CASTQDGARMYEQYF. CDR3 sequence (DNA): TGTGCCAGCACCCAGGACGGAGCGAGGATGTACGAGCAGTACTTC.

By proportion, this clone is medium-sized. The V gene is TRBV6-4, the J gene TRBJ1-5; D uncertain. Germline CDR1 is MRHNA and CDR2 is SNTAGT. Trimming removed 5 bases at V and 3 bases at J, with 8 bases between. CDR3 length equals 13 residues. DNA for the CDR3: TGTGCCAGCAGTCTAAGCGACAATCAGCCCCAGCATTTT. Amino acid sequence: CASSLSDNQPQHF.

In this sample, this clone turned up many times. The CDR3 coding sequence is TGTGCCAGCAGCTTGGACCTAGGCAGCGAAGCCTACGAGCAGTACTTC. This sequence encodes CASSLDLGSEAYEQYF. The J gene is TRBJ2-7, the V gene TRBV5-6; D remains unclear. CDR1 and CDR2 from the germline V gene are SGHDT and YYEEEE. CDR3 length: 16 residues. The germline V and J ends were trimmed by 0 bases and 2 bases, with 15 bases remaining between them.

The chain uses TRBV7-8 and TRBJ2-1, with 7 bases matching TRBD1. The germline V gene has CDR1 SGHVS and CDR2 FQNEAQ. The junction had 4 bases not matched to a gene; V was cut back by 5 bases and J by 3 bases. This CDR3 is built from 14 residues. The CDR3 reads CASSPRDSYNEQFF. The DNA of the CDR3 is TGTGCCAGCAGCCCCCGGGACAGCTACAATGAGCAGTTCTTC.